Detailed here is one TCR beta chain. The entry originates in a study of cytomegalovirus exposure and HLA in healthy donors. PCR used 60 Vbeta primers and 13 Jbeta primers. Here immunoSEQ multiplex PCR was the method, and the copy in TCRdb shows in-frame clones only, minus some. The profile shows about 180,000 clones, roughly 82% of them singletons. The clonotype originates from a girl aged 2 to 9 in good health and CMV-seropositive. The specimen was PBMCs.

The CDR3 DNA reads TGTGCCAGCAGAGAGCGGGCGATCCATGAAAAACTGTTTTTT. It is translated as CASRERAIHEKLFF. The chain employs TRBV6-1 and TRBJ1-4, with D unclear. CDR1 is MNHNS, CDR2 SASEGT, per germline. The CDR3 runs to 14 residues. V lost 6 bases and J lost 6, with 14 bases in between.